The present TCR beta chain was sequenced within a study of cytomegalovirus exposure and HLA in healthy donors. Study-level results: TCR beta V segments were, for the most part, productive about 87% or about 30% of the time in an earlier analysis. There was a cluster of highly shared sequence variants that was likely a sequencing artifact.

Details on this clone: What it recognizes is unknown.

The PCR contained 60 Vbeta and 13 Jbeta primers. As processed by the authors: As a later analysis found, there were 82 million or so unique TCR beta chains, of which 8.5 million to 14 million were shared. The table came from immunoSEQ multiplex PCR; TCRdb's copy has only in-frame clones and leaves some out. V and J calls and clone size are given by that table; D and trimming were obtained from the DNA. The sample shows under 150,000 clones, about 9.1% of them seen only once. Germline V CDR1 and CDR2: KGHSH, LQKENI. CDR3 length: 14 residues. V was trimmed by 0 bases and J by 5 bases, leaving 10 bases between them.

The source of this sequence is a woman in her forties in good health and CMV-seropositive. This chain links TRBV18 with TRBJ1-1; tentative D call: TRBD1 (6 bases). Sequenced material: PBMCs. CDR3 sequence reads: CASSPPGGSTEAFF. In nucleotides, the CDR3 is TGTGCCAGCTCACCACCAGGGGGTTCGACTGAAGCTTTCTTT.